A single sample is the source of the 5 T cell receptor beta chains below, sequenced in a study of regulatory T cells in long-lasting Graves disease. Stated time point: persistent/refractory GD, antithyroid drugs over 5 years with positive TRAb. RNA extracted from PBMCs served as the sequencing template. Researchers made TCR beta libraries by using iRepertoire HTBI primers and running Arm-PCR on CDR3 regions. TCRdb processed the multiplex PCR reads anew with MiXCR; each CDR3 protein has one entry. The sample carries a few hundred thousand distinct CDR3 sequences, roughly 24% recorded once. Sequencing was performed on peripheral blood mononuclear cells (PBMCs), taken when the disease was refractory, from a patient treated with antithyroid drugs. The receptors here all came from a woman aged 40 to 50 with Graves disease.

V and J are TRBV13 and TRBJ2-1; no reliable D call. V was cut by 1 base and J by 9 bases, with 10 bases left in between. The germline CDR1 and CDR2 sequences are PRHDT and FYEKMQ (reference sequence). The CDR3 runs to 13 residues. The CDR3 region has the DNA TGTGCCAGCAGCTTAGCCCTAGGCGCTGAGCAGTTCTTC. Its translation is CASSLALGAEQFF.

There are many counts of this clonotype. The rearrangement uses TRBV6-5 and TRBJ2-7; D possibly matches TRBD1 or TRBD2 (5 bases each). The CDR3 runs 16 residues. CDR1 and CDR2 from the germline V gene are MNHEY and SVGAGI. Between the trimmed V and J ends, which lost 4 bases and 2 bases, there was a span of 18 bases. CDR3: CASSSNFGGFAYEQYF. DNA of the CDR3: TGTGCCAGCAGTTCCAACTTTGGGGGATTTGCCTACGAGCAGTACTTC.

This sequence joins TRBV27 and TRBJ1-2; 9 bases are shared with TRBD1. Trimming took 6 bases from V and 3 from J; bases not matched to a gene: 2. CDR3 length: 13 amino acids. The germline V gene encodes CDR1 MNHEY and CDR2 SMNVEV (reference sequence). The CDR3 bases are TGTGCCAGCAGACGGACAGGGGACTATGGCTACACCTTC. It translates to CASRRTGDYGYTF.

The chain has TRBV28 and TRBJ2-1, with 7 bases lining up with TRBD2. The CDR3 totals 17 residues. The trim removed 7 bases at V and 2 bases at J, leaving 14 bases unmatched. Germline lookup yields CDR1 MDHEN and CDR2 SYDVKM. The CDR3 is CASTSPAASGTYNEQFF. The CDR3 nucleotides read TGTGCCAGCACCTCCCCAGCGGCTAGCGGAACCTACAATGAGCAGTTCTTC.

At least ten counts were recorded for this clonotype. This chain connects TRBV2 to TRBJ2-5; D unresolved. Trimming took off 5 bases at V and 5 bases at J, with 12 bases between the two ends. The CDR3 loop spans 13 amino acids. CDR1 SNHLY and CDR2 FYNNEI come from the germline V gene. CDR3 protein: CASSLVGLETQYF. CDR3 nucleotide sequence: TGTGCCAGCAGTCTTGTCGGGCTTGAGACCCAGTACTTC.